The clone carrying this T cell receptor (beta chain) occurred once. Method: immunoSEQ multiplex PCR; TCRdb's copy keeps in-frame clones and lacks some. In the table there are roughly 180,000 clones, 86% of which are singletons. This sample was included in a study of blood T cell repertoires in COVID-19. The sequencing input was peripheral blood. The receptor comes from a man aged 18 to 30 with acute or convalescent COVID-19.

The CDR3 is CASSPQKGISYNEQFF. DNA of the CDR3: TGTGCCAGCAGCCCCCAAAAGGGGATCTCCTACAATGAGCAGTTCTTC. V and J are TRBV7-2 and TRBJ2-1, with D possibly matching TRBD1 (5 bases). This CDR3 region has 16 residues. Germline V CDR1 and CDR2: SGHTA, FQGNSA. Trimming took off 5 bases at V and 0 bases at J, with 14 bases between the two ends.